Below, 3 T cell receptor beta chains from the same sample are listed, as sequenced in a study of blood T cell repertoires in COVID-19. Assay: immunoSEQ multiplex PCR; the TCRdb copy retains only in-frame clones and omits some. This table has fewer than 500,000 clones, around 87% appearing once. The specimen was PBMCs or T cells enriched from blood (not recorded which). All receptors derive from a man under 40 who had recovered from COVID-19.

This clone has a single count. V is TRBV5-1 and J is TRBJ2-1; 10 nucleotides align to TRBD1. CDR1 is SGHRS and CDR2 is YFSETQ in the germline V gene. The CDR3 runs 16 residues. Trimming took 5 bases from V and 10 from J; bases not matched to a gene: 15. The CDR3 region is CASRTGTGVWSDEQFF. The CDR3 region has the DNA TGCGCCAGCAGAACTGGGACAGGGGTCTGGAGTGACGAGCAGTTCTTC.

The V call is TRBV2, the J call TRBJ2-1, with 7 bases matching TRBD1. CDR3 length: 16 amino acids. Germline V CDR1 and CDR2: SNHLY, FYNNEI. J gave up 6 bases and V 4 bases, and 12 bases lay outside the gene matches. CDR3 bases: TGTGCCAGCAGTGCCTACGAGGGGGCCATAGGCAATGAGCAGTTCTTC. It translates to CASSAYEGAIGNEQFF. Supplemented by reference TRBV2 and TRBJ2-1, the full variable domain reads EPEVTQTPSHQVTQMGQEVILRCVPISNHLYFYWYRQILGQKVEFLVSFYNNEISEKSEIFDDQFSVERPDGSNFTLKIRSTKLEDSAMYFCASSAYEGAIGNEQFFGPGTRLTVL.

The chain employs TRBV27 and TRBJ2-7, with D possibly matching TRBD2 (6 bases). V dropped 5 bases and J dropped 7 bases, with 21 bases sitting between them. The CDR3 runs 15 residues. In germline, CDR1 is MNHEY, CDR2 SMNVEV (reference sequence). The DNA of the CDR3 is TGTGCCAGCAGTCTAACCTGGGGGGACTTCGGGGAGCAGTACTTC. As protein: CASSLTWGDFGEQYF.